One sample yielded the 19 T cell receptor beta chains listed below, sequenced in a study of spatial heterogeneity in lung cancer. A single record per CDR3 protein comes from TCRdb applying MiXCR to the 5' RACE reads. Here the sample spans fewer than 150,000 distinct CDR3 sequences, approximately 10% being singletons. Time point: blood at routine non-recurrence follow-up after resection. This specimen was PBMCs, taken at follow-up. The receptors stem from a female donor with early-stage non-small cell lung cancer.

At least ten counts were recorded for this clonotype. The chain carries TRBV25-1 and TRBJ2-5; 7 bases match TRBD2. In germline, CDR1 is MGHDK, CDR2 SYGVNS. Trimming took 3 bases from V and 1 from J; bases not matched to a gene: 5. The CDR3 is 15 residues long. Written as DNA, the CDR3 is TGTGCCAGCAGTGATCCTGGGAGGGCCCAAGAGACCCAGTACTTC. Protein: CASSDPGRAQETQYF.

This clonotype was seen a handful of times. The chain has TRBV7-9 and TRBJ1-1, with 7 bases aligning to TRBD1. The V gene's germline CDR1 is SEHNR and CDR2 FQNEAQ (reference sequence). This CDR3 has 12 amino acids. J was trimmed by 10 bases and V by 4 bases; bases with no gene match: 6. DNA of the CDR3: TGTGCCAGCAGCTCGACAGGGAAAGTAGCTTTCTTT. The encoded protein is CASSSTGKVAFF.

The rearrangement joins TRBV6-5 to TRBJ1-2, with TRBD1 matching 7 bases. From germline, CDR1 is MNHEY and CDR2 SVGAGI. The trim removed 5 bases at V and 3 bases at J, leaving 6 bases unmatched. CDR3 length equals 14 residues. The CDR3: CASSLLQGDYGYTF. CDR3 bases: TGTGCCAGCAGTCTACTCCAGGGGGACTATGGCTACACCTTC.

CDR3 loop: CASSHRGNQETQYF. The CDR3 DNA reads as TGTGCCAGCAGCCATCGGGGGAACCAAGAGACCCAGTACTTC. The chain links TRBV3-1 to TRBJ2-5; D may be TRBD2 (6 bases). There are 14 residues in the CDR3. V was shortened by 3 bases and J by 0 bases, with 8 bases between the two germline ends. Germline V CDR1 and CDR2: LGHDT, YNNKEL (reference sequence).

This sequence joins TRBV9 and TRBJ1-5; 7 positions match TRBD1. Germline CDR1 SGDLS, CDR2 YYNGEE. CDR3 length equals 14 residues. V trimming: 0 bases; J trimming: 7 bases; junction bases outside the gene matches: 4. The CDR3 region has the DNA TGTGCCAGCAGCGTAGGGGCAGGGGGACAGCCCCAGCATTTT. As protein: CASSVGAGGQPQHF.

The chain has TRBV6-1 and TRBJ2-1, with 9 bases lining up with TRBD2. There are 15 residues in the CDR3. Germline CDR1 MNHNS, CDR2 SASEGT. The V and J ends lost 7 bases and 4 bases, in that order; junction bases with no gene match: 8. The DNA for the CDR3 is TGTGCCAGCACCGGAGCGGGAGGCGGATACAATGAGCAGTTCTTC. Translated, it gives CASTGAGGGYNEQFF.

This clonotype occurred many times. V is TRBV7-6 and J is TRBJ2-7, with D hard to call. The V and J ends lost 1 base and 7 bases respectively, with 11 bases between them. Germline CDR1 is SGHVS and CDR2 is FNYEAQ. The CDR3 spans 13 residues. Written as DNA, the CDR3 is TGTGCCAGCAGCTTAGGCGGCTCCACGGAGCAGTACTTC. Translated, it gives CASSLGGSTEQYF.

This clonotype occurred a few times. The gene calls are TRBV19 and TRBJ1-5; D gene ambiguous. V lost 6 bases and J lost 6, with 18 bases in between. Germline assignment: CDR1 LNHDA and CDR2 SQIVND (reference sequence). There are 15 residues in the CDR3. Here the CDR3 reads CASSPRFSSVQPQHF. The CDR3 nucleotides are TGTGCCAGTAGCCCAAGGTTCTCGTCCGTTCAGCCCCAGCATTTT. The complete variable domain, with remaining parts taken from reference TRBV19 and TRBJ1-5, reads DGGITQSPKYLFRKEGQNVTLSCEQNLNHDAMYWYRQDPGQGLRLIYYSQIVNDFQKGDIAEGYSVSREKKESFPLTVTSAQKNPTAFYLCASSPRFSSVQPQHFGDGTRLSIL.

The CDR3 is CASSLASYSGADYKSAQYF. The DNA for the CDR3 is TGTGCCAGCAGCTTAGCCTCTTACTCCGGGGCCGATTATAAGTCGGCCCAGTACTTC. The genes are TRBV7-2 and TRBJ2-5; D possibly matches TRBD1 or TRBD2 (5 bases each). V was pared by 0 bases and J by 9 bases, with 29 bases between. Germline lookup yields CDR1 SGHTA and CDR2 FQGNSA. The CDR3 extends over 19 amino acids.

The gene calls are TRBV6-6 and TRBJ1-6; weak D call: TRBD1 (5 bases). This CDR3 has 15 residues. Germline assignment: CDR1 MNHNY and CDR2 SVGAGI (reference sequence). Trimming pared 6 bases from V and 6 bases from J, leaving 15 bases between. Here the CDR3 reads CASREDSLSNSPLHF. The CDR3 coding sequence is TGTGCCAGCAGGGAAGACAGTTTGAGTAATTCACCCCTCCACTTT.

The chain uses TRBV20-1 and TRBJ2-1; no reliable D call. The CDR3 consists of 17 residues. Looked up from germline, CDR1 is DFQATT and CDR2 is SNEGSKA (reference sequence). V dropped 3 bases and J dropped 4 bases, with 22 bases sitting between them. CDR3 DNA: TGCAGTGCTAGGGATACCAGACAAGGGATCCTGTACAATGAGCAGTTCTTC. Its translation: CSARDTRQGILYNEQFF.

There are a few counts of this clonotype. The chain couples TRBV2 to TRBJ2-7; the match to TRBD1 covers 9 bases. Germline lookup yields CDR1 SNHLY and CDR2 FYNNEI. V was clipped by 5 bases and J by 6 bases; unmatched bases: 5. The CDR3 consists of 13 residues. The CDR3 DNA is TGTGCCAGCAGTTGGGACAGGGCTTCCGAGCAGTACTTC. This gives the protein CASSWDRASEQYF.

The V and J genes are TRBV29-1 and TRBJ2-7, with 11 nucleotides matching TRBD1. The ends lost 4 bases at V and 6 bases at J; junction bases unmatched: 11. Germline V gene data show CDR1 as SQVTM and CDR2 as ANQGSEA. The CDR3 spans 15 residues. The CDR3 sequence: CSVGQRTGGLGEQYF. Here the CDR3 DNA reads TGCAGCGTTGGCCAAAGGACAGGGGGCCTCGGCGAGCAGTACTTC.

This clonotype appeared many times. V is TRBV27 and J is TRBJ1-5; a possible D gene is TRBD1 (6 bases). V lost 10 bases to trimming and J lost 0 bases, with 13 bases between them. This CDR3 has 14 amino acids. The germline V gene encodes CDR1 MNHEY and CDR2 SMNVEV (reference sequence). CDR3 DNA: TGTGCCACCGGAGGACAGTATAGCAATCAGCCCCAGCATTTT. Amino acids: CATGGQYSNQPQHF.

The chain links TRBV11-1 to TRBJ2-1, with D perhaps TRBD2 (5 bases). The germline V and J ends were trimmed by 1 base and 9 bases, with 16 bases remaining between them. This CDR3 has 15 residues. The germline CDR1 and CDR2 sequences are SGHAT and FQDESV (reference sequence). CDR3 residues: CASSLDPYPSTEQFF. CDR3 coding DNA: TGTGCCAGCAGCTTAGACCCCTACCCTAGCACTGAGCAGTTCTTC.

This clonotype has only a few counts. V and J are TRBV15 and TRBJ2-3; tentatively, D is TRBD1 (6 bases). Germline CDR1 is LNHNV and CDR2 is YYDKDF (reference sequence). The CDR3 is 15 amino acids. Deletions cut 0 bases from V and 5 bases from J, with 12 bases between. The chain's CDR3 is CATSRDTRGGDTQYF. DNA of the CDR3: TGTGCCACCAGCAGAGATACCAGGGGCGGAGATACGCAGTATTTT.

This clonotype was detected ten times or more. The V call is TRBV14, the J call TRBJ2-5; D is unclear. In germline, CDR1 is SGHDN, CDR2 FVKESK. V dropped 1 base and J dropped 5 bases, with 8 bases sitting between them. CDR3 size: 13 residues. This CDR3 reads CASSQVLAETQYF. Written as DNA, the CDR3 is TGTGCCAGCAGCCAAGTTTTGGCGGAGACCCAGTACTTC.

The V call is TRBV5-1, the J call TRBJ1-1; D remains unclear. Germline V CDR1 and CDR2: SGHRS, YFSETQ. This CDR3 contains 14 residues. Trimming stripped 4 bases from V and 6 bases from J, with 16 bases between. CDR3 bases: TGCGCCAGCAGCCCTGCTAGGGAAATGGCTGAAGCTTTCTTT. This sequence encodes CASSPAREMAEAFF.

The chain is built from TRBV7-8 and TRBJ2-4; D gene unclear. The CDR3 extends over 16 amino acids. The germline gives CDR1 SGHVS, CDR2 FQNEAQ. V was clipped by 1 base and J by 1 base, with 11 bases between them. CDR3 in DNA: TGTGCCAGCAGCTTAGAGCTAGTTGCGGCCAAAAACATTCAGTACTTC. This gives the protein CASSLELVAAKNIQYF.